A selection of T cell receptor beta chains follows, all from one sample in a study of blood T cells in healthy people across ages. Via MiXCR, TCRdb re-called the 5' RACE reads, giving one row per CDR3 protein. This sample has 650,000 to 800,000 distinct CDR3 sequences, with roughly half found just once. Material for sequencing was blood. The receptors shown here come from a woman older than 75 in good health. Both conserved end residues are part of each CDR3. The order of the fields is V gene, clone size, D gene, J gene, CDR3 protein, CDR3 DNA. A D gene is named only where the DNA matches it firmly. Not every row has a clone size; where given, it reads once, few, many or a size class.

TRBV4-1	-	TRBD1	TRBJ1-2	CASSQGDRTSYGYTF	TGCGCCAGCAGCCAAGGGGACAGAACCTCCTATGGCTACACCTTC
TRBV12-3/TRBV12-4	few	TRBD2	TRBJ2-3	CASSILAGVDTQYF	TGTGCCAGCAGTATCCTAGCGGGTGTTGATACGCAGTATTTT
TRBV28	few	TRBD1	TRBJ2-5	CASSSGDRQETQYF	TGTGCCAGCAGTTCCGGGGACAGACAAGAGACCCAGTACTTC
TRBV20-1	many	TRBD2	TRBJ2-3	CSARDLTSGSMTDTQYF	TGCAGTGCTAGAGATCTAACTAGCGGGAGTATGACAGATACGCAGTATTTT
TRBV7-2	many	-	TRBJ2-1	CASSLGSSVASMFF	TGTGCCAGCAGCTTAGGGTCTAGTGTGGCTTCAATGTTCTTC
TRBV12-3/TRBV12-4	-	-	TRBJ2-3	CAGSLARDGEKEYF	TGTGCCGGCAGTTTAGCGCGCGATGGGGAGAAGGAGTATTTT
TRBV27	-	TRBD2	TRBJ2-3	CASSLSPLLAGVPTDTQYF	TGTGCCAGCAGTTTAAGCCCCCTTCTAGCGGGTGTTCCCACAGATACGCAGTATTTT
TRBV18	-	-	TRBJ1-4	CASSPSSNRAEQLFF	TGTGCCAGCTCACCTTCTTCCAACAGAGCCGAACAACTGTTTTTT
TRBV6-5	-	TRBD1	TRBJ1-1	CASSEDRVNTEAFF	TGTGCCAGCAGTGAGGACAGGGTGAACACTGAAGCTTTCTTT
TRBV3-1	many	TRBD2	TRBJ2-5	CASSQSIAGGQTQYF	TGTGCCAGCAGCCAAAGCATAGCGGGAGGTCAGACCCAGTACTTC
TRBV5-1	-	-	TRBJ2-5	CASSIYQETQYF	TGCGCCAGCAGCATCTACCAAGAGACCCAGTACTTC
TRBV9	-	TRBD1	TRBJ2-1	CASSVEQGLIYEQFF	TGTGCCAGCAGCGTAGAACAGGGGCTTATCTATGAGCAGTTCTTC
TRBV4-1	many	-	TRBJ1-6	CASSQSMTADFHF	TGCGCCAGCAGCCAAAGTATGACAGCGGATTTCCACTTT
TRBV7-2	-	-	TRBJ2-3	CASSPRQTLPTDTQYF	TGTGCCAGCAGCCCAAGACAGACCCTACCCACGGATACGCAGTATTTT
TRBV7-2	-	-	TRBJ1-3	CASSYRGALSGNTIYF	TGTGCCAGCAGTTATAGGGGCGCATTATCTGGAAACACCATATATTTT
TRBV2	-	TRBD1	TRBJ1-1	CASNLSRQGRAFF	TGTGCCAGCAATCTTTCTCGACAGGGTAGGGCTTTCTTT
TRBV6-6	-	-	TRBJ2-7	CASRDIYRDYEQYF	TGTGCCAGCAGAGATATTTACAGGGACTACGAGCAGTACTTC
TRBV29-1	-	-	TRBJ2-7	CSVWGIGRERSSYEQYF	TGCAGCGTGTGGGGAATAGGGCGCGAGAGGAGCTCCTACGAGCAGTACTTC
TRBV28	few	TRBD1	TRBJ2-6	CASSTGADSGANVLTF	TGTGCCAGCAGTACAGGGGCGGACTCTGGGGCCAACGTCCTGACTTTC
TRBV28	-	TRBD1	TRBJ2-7	CASSIQGAYEQYF	TGTGCCAGCAGCATACAGGGGGCTTACGAGCAGTACTTC
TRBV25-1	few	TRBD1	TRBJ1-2	CASGDRDRGGYTF	TGTGCCAGCGGAGACCGGGACAGGGGCGGCTACACCTTC
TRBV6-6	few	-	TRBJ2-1	CASSPPVGEQFF	TGTGCCAGCAGTCCCCCCGTGGGAGAGCAGTTCTTC
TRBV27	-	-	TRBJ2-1	CAGSDSNTYNEQFF	TGTGCCGGCAGCGACTCCAACACCTACAATGAGCAGTTCTTC
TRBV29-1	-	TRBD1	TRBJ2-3	CSVELQGFSCTQYF	TGCAGCGTTGAATTACAGGGGTTCTCGTGTACGCAGTATTTT
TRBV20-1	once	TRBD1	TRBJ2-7	CSARGQGFYEQYF	TGCAGTGCTCGAGGACAGGGTTTCTACGAGCAGTACTTC
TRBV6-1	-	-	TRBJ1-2	CASSETQGRNYGYTF	TGTGCCAGCAGTGAGACGCAGGGACGAAACTATGGCTACACCTTC
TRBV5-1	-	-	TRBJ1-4	CASSSDSGEKLFF	TGCGCCAGCAGCTCGGACAGTGGCGAAAAACTGTTTTTT
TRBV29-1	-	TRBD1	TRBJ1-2	CSAGQGRTNYGYTF	TGCAGCGCTGGACAGGGGCGAACTAACTATGGCTACACCTTC
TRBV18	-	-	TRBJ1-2	CASSPPERGNYGYTF	TGTGCCAGCTCACCACCGGAGAGAGGGAACTATGGCTACACCTTC
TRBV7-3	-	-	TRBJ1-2	CASSLIPGAEVDYGYTF	TGTGCCAGCAGCTTAATTCCCGGGGCCGAGGTGGACTATGGCTACACCTTC
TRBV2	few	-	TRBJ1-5	CASSLGLYSNQPQHF	TGTGCCAGCAGTCTAGGGCTTTATAGCAATCAGCCCCAGCATTTT
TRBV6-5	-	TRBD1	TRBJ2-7	CAGIPGQGAYEQYF	TGTGCCGGCATCCCGGGACAGGGCGCCTACGAGCAGTACTTC
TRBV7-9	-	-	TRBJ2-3	CASSLAQGGADTQYF	TGTGCCAGCAGCTTAGCCCAGGGCGGTGCAGATACGCAGTATTTT
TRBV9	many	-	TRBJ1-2	CASSVGGSGYTF	TGTGCCAGCAGCGTAGGAGGGAGTGGCTACACCTTC
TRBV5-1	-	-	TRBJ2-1	CASGPGSSYNEQFF	TGCGCCAGCGGCCCTGGGAGCTCCTACAATGAGCAGTTCTTC
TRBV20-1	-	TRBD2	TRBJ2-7	CSARDWTSWETQYF	TGCAGTGCTAGAGATTGGACTAGCTGGGAGACTCAGTACTTC
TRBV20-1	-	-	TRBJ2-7	CSARSRGYEQYF	TGCAGTGCTAGAAGCAGGGGTTACGAGCAGTACTTC
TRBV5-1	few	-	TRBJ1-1	CASSLEGRWEAFF	TGCGCCAGCAGCTTGGAGGGCAGGTGGGAAGCTTTCTTT
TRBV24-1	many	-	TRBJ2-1	CATSQGGYNEQFF	TGTGCCACCAGCCAGGGGGGATACAATGAGCAGTTCTTC
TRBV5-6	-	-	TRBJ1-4	CANSLGRATNEKLFF	TGTGCCAACAGCTTGGGGAGAGCAACTAATGAAAAACTGTTTTTT
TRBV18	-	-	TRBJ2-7	CASSADYSYEQYF	TGTGCCAGCTCAGCGGACTACTCCTACGAGCAGTACTTC
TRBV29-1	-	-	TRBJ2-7	CSVDGGKSSYSEQYF	TGCAGCGTTGATGGCGGGAAGAGCTCCTACAGTGAGCAGTACTTC
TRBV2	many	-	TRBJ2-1	CASSRDWSSYNEQFF	TGTGCCAGCAGTCGGGACTGGAGCTCCTACAATGAGCAGTTCTTC
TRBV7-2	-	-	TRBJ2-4	CTTRGAKNIQYF	TGTACCACCCGTGGGGCCAAAAACATTCAGTACTTC
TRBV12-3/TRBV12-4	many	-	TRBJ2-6	CASSLWPSGANVLTF	TGTGCCAGCAGTTTATGGCCGAGCGGGGCCAACGTCCTGACTTTC
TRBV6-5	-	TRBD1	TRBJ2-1	CANGYGQDRGNEQFF	TGTGCCAACGGTTACGGACAGGACAGAGGCAATGAGCAGTTCTTC
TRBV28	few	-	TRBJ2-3	CASSPGPPVRDTQYF	TGTGCCAGCAGTCCGGGACCCCCGGTTAGGGATACGCAGTATTTT